This T cell receptor beta chain was recovered during a study of post-analysis software for immune sequencing data. About the study: The patients showed relapsing-remitting, secondary progressive and progressive-relapsing multiple sclerosis courses.

V was pared by 4 bases and J by 5 bases, with 17 bases between. Germline lookup yields CDR1 SGHDT and CDR2 YYEEEE. The CDR3 covers 15 residues. In its sample, this clonotype was seen a few times. Its antigen remains unidentified. Every TCR beta cDNA library bore unique molecular identifiers. Hundreds of thousands of cDNA molecules came from roughly 1 to 10 million T cells. MiXCR, run by TCRdb on the PCR reads, gives a single entry per CDR3 protein. The sample lists about 800,000 distinct CDR3 sequences; 25% to 30% were seen once. Study-wide points: In patients, about five TRBV segments were more frequent than in controls, with TRBV5-6, TRBV5-1 and TRBV20-1 among them. Batch-mates among the samples co-clustered strongly by F measure. Multiple sclerosis patients showed significantly lower normalized Chao1 diversity than controls did.

The receptor was isolated from a girl aged 5-17 years with multiple sclerosis. The chain joins TRBV5-6 to TRBJ2-3; D possibly uses TRBD1 or TRBD2 (5 bases each). Sequences were obtained from blood. The CDR3 here is CASSLPAGAEDTQYF. DNA for the CDR3: TGTGCCAGCAGCCTCCCAGCCGGGGCAGAAGATACGCAGTATTTT. Full variable domain (remainder filled in from reference TRBV5-6 and TRBJ2-3): DAGVTQSPTHLIKTRGQQVTLRCSPKSGHDTVSWYQQALGQGPQFIFQYYEEEERQRGNFPDRFSGHQFPNYSSELNVNALLLGDSALYLCASSLPAGAEDTQYFGPGTRLTVL.